What follows are 14 T cell receptor beta chains derived from one specimen sequenced in a study of T cell responses to AZD1222 COVID-19 vaccine. Using immunoSEQ multiplex PCR, the repertoire was profiled, and TCRdb retains in-frame clones only, with some absent. Of about 83,000 clones in the sample, more than 75% were seen once. This specimen was peripheral blood, taken on day 0 of MenACWY control vaccination. All receptors derive from an adult in good health.

The table lists this clone with a few counts. This chain uses TRBV7-2 with TRBJ2-1, with D perhaps matching TRBD2 (6 bases). CDR3 size: 14 residues. V shed 5 bases and J shed 9 bases, with 17 bases lying between them. CDR1 is SGHTA and CDR2 is FQGNSA in the germline V gene. The CDR3 region is CASSLLGEVGEQFF. CDR3 sequence (DNA): TGTGCCAGCAGCCTTTTGGGGGAGGTCGGTGAGCAGTTCTTC. The full variable domain, rest sourced from reference TRBV7-2 and TRBJ2-1, is GAGVSQSPSNKVTEKGKDVELRCDPISGHTALYWYRQSLGQGLEFLIYFQGNSAPDKSGLPSDRFSAERTGGSVSTLTIQRTQQEDSAVYLCASSLLGEVGEQFFGPGTRLTVL.

This clone was observed a few times. The V and J genes are TRBV6-5 and TRBJ1-3, with D possibly being TRBD1 (6 bases). Per germline, CDR1 MNHEY and CDR2 SVGAGI. The CDR3 is 15 amino acids. The ends were cut back, 5 bases at V and 0 bases at J, with 11 bases in the middle. CDR3 bases: TGTGCCAGCAGTAAGACAGGCCCCTCTGGAAACACCATATATTTT. Amino acid sequence: CASSKTGPSGNTIYF.

CDR3 loop: CASSPGLSGTGELFF. The CDR3 nucleotides read TGTGCCAGCAGCCCGGGACTTTCAGGGACCGGGGAGCTGTTTTTT. The chain is built from TRBV7-9 and TRBJ2-2; perhaps TRBD2 as D (6 bases). Trimming cost V 5 bases and J 5 bases, with 15 bases left between them. Germline V gives CDR1 SEHNR, CDR2 FQNEAQ (reference sequence). The CDR3 length is 15 residues.

This clone was seen just once. V usage is TRBV7-3 and J usage is TRBJ2-2; tentatively, D is TRBD1 (6 bases). This CDR3 comprises 15 residues. The V and J ends lost 2 bases and 4 bases respectively, with 11 bases between them. CDR1 and CDR2 from the germline V gene are SGHTA and FQGTGA. CDR3 coding DNA: TGTGCCAGCAGCTTACAACAGGGAAGCACCGGGGAGCTGTTTTTT. Protein product: CASSLQQGSTGELFF.

This chain uses TRBV7-9 with TRBJ2-1; tentative D call: TRBD1 (5 bases). The CDR3 length is 13 residues. CDR1 is SEHNR, CDR2 FQNEAQ, per germline (reference sequence). The V gene lost 5 bases and the J gene lost 8 bases, with 13 bases spanning the gap. CDR3 sequence reads: CASSISRVDEQFF. In DNA, the CDR3 is TGTGCCAGCAGCATATCCAGGGTGGATGAGCAGTTCTTC.

This clone was seen a few times. The V gene is TRBV4-1, the J gene TRBJ2-7; D gene uncertain. Trimming took off 1 base at V and 7 bases at J, with 14 bases between the two ends. In germline, CDR1 is MGHRA, CDR2 YSYEKL. The CDR3 is 14 amino acids. For the CDR3, the DNA is TGCGCCAGCAGCCAAGCGGGCCCCCTGTTGGAGCAGTACTTC. Amino acid sequence: CASSQAGPLLEQYF.

V usage is TRBV3-1 (or the pseudogene TRBV3-2) and J usage is TRBJ2-1; D uncertain. Trimming pared 4 bases from V and 6 bases from J, leaving 7 bases between. The CDR3 runs 12 residues. Germline V gene lookup returns CDR1 LGHDT and CDR2 YNNKEL (reference sequence). In nucleotides, the CDR3 is TGTGCCAGCAGCCCTTCTCTCAATGAGCAGTTCTTC. It is translated as CASSPSLNEQFF.

The chain links TRBV3-1 (or the pseudogene TRBV3-2) to TRBJ1-1; possibly TRBD1 for D (6 bases). The CDR3 contains 15 residues. Trimming cost V 1 base and J 1 base, with 10 bases left between them. Germline CDR1 and CDR2: LGHDT and YNNKEL (reference sequence). CDR3 loop: CASSQGSRGNTEAFF. In DNA form, the CDR3 reads TGTGCCAGCAGCCAAGGTTCCAGGGGGAACACTGAAGCTTTCTTT.

The chain has TRBV6-1 and TRBJ2-7; 7 bases map to TRBD2. CDR3 length equals 19 residues. Germline values: CDR1 MNHNS, CDR2 SASEGT. After removal of 1 base from V and 2 bases from J, the junction contained 17 bases not matched to a gene. The CDR3 sequence is CASSEEHGGRFSTPYEQYF. The DNA for the CDR3 is TGTGCCAGCAGTGAAGAACATGGCGGGAGATTTTCAACCCCCTACGAGCAGTACTTC.

This rearrangement joins TRBV18 to TRBJ2-7; D ambiguous. V was trimmed by 4 bases and J by 3 bases, leaving 13 bases between them. This CDR3 contains 14 residues. CDR1 and CDR2 (germline): KGHSH, LQKENI. CDR3 bases: TGTGCCAGCTCACTCGGACCGGTAAACTACGAGCAGTACTTC. Its protein is CASSLGPVNYEQYF. Full variable domain (missing parts from reference TRBV18 and TRBJ2-7): NAGVMQNPRHLVRRRGQEARLRCSPMKGHSHVYWYRQLPEEGLKFMVYLQKENIIDESGMPKERFSAEFPKEGPSILRIQQVVRGDSAAYFCASSLGPVNYEQYFGPGTRLTVT.

The chain links TRBV5-5 to TRBJ2-2, with 14 bases fitting TRBD2. Losses at the gene ends were 6 bases for V and 7 bases for J; bases not matched to a gene: 11. Germline V lookup: CDR1 SGHKS, CDR2 YYEKEE (reference sequence). The CDR3 has 17 residues. The CDR3 nucleotides read TGTGCCAGCACCCGGAGGGGACTAGCGGGAGTGGGCGGGGAGCTGTTTTTT. It codes for CASTRRGLAGVGGELFF.

The V and J genes are TRBV9 and TRBJ1-2, with a weak D call TRBD1 (5 bases). The CDR3 consists of 13 residues. Germline V gene lookup returns CDR1 SGDLS and CDR2 YYNGEE. Trimming took 0 bases from V and 3 from J, leaving 6 bases between them. CDR3 DNA sequence: TGTGCCAGCAGCGTAGGAGGGGACTATGGCTACACCTTC. Translation gives CASSVGGDYGYTF.

This sequence joins TRBV7-6 and TRBJ2-1; D possibly corresponds to TRBD2 (6 bases). Trimming shortened V by 2 bases and J by 8 bases, and 10 bases separated the two germline ends. The CDR3 loop spans 13 amino acids. Germline CDR1 and CDR2: SGHVS and FNYEAQ. In DNA form, the CDR3 reads TGTGCCAGCAGCTTAAGGGAGGAGGATGAGCAGTTCTTC. Translated, it gives CASSLREEDEQFF.

This clone was seen just once. The gene calls are TRBV7-7 and TRBJ2-7, with 9 bases identical to TRBD1. The germline gives CDR1 SSHAT, CDR2 FNYEAQ (reference sequence). CDR3 length: 14 residues. V shed 5 bases, J shed 6 bases, and the junction held 8 bases outside the gene matches. The CDR3 loop reads CASSQSDRGTEQYF. For the CDR3, the DNA is TGTGCCAGCAGCCAATCGGACAGGGGTACCGAGCAGTACTTC.